This T cell receptor beta chain was sequenced during a study of molecular identifiers for immune sequencing clone quantification. Germline V gene data show CDR1 as MNHEY and CDR2 as SVGAGI. There are 15 residues in the CDR3. MiXCR was run by TCRdb on the PCR reads, yielding one entry per CDR3 protein. The data show tens of thousands of distinct CDR3 sequences, about a sixth seen once. Concerning this clonotype: One end of the junction does not line up with germline, which may come from a read error.

The sequenced material came from naive CD8+ T cells from blood, with Jurkat cell RNA spiked in. Subset indicated: FACS-sorted CD8+CD4-CCR7+CD45RA+ naive T cells. This sequence joins TRBV6-5 and TRBJ2-7, with TRBD1 identical over 8 bases. This TCR came from a human donor in good health. Some libraries in this study had Jurkat cell RNA spiked in. The CDR3 nucleotides are TGTGCTAGCAGCGAACCCGGGACAGGCACGTACGAGCAGTACTTC. Translating gives CASSEPGTGTYEQYF.